This paragraph covers one TCR beta chain sequence. The antigen remains undetermined. These data originate in a study of T cell responses to AZD1222 COVID-19 vaccine. Findings of the study overall: Donors were largely white British and mainly female; clonal diversity was possibly underestimated. Only a handful of AZD1222 recipients, five to seven in all, had baseline seropositivity. Following two doses of AZD1222, Spike-specific TCR breadth and depth rose. None of the repertoires were sampled until the peak T cell response had passed.

Using immunoSEQ multiplex PCR, the repertoire was profiled, and TCRdb retains in-frame clones only, with some absent. The table includes approximately 110,000 clones, over 75% detected once. The CDR3 consists of 11 residues. Germline assignment: CDR1 SGHDN and CDR2 FVKESK. V was pared by 3 bases and J by 10 bases, with 6 bases between. The source is an adult in good health. The chain carries TRBV14 and TRBJ1-4; maybe TRBD1 (5 bases). Sequenced material: peripheral blood, taken on day 0 of AZD1222 vaccination. CDR3: CASSQRGKLFF. As DNA, the CDR3 is TGTGCCAGCAGCCAGAGGGGAAAACTGTTTTTT.